Each of the 14 T cell receptor beta chains below was sequenced from the same sample in a study of T cell responses to AZD1222 COVID-19 vaccine. Generated by immunoSEQ multiplex PCR, the TCRdb table keeps only in-frame clones and is missing some. The data contain about 150,000 clones, around 90% of them singletons. The sample consisted of peripheral blood, taken on day 0 of AZD1222 vaccination. Receptors originate from an adult in good health.

J is TRBJ1-1 and V is TRBV7-2; TRBD1 is a possible D gene (6 bases). Trimming took off 5 bases at V and 5 bases at J, with 9 bases between the two ends. Germline V gene sequence: CDR1 SGHTA, CDR2 FQGNSA. CDR3 size: 12 residues. The CDR3 DNA reads TGTGCCAGCAGCCCACAGGGAACTGAAGCTTTCTTT. Amino acids: CASSPQGTEAFF.

V is TRBV30 and J is TRBJ1-6; TRBD1 matches at 7 bases. The CDR3 spans 13 residues. CDR1 GTSNPN and CDR2 SVGIG come from the germline V gene (reference sequence). With V trimmed by 3 bases and J by 7 bases, 3 bases remained unmatched. The CDR3 region has the DNA TGTGCCTGGAGACCACAGGGGAATTCACCCCTCCACTTT. It specifies CAWRPQGNSPLHF.

V gene TRBV5-5 combines with J gene TRBJ1-1; D possibly corresponds to TRBD1 (6 bases). Germline loops: CDR1 SGHKS, CDR2 YYEKEE (reference sequence). Trimming removed 4 bases at V and 1 base at J, with 17 bases between. The CDR3 covers 16 residues. The CDR3 coding sequence is TGTGCCAGCAGCCGGGACCGAACAGGGCGGAACACTGAAGCTTTCTTT. It codes for CASSRDRTGRNTEAFF.

The rearrangement links TRBV2 to TRBJ2-5, with D tentatively TRBD1 (6 bases). The CDR3 has 13 residues. The V and J ends lost 6 bases and 4 bases respectively, with 12 bases between them. The germline V gene encodes CDR1 SNHLY and CDR2 FYNNEI. The CDR3 sequence: CASRTQGLETQYF. The CDR3 nucleotides read TGTGCCAGCAGGACACAGGGATTAGAGACCCAGTACTTC. The whole variable domain, filled in from reference TRBV2 and TRBJ2-5, reads EPEVTQTPSHQVTQMGQEVILRCVPISNHLYFYWYRQILGQKVEFLVSFYNNEISEKSEIFDDQFSVERPDGSNFTLKIRSTKLEDSAMYFCASRTQGLETQYFGPGTRLLVL.

This clone was recorded once. The rearrangement uses TRBV27 and TRBJ1-3, with 9 bases that match TRBD1. The CDR3 covers 17 residues. J lost 0 bases, V lost 7 bases, and 10 bases had no gene match. CDR1 and CDR2 (germline): MNHEY, SMNVEV (reference sequence). The CDR3 here is CASKPGTGKSSGNTIYF. CDR3 nucleotides: TGTGCCAGCAAACCCGGGACAGGGAAAAGCTCTGGAAACACCATATATTTT.

This clone is a singleton in its sample. The chain employs TRBV6-1 and TRBJ2-3; 8 bases are a match to TRBD2. Per the germline V gene, CDR1 is MNHNS and CDR2 is SASEGT. V trimming: 7 bases; J trimming: 6 bases; junction bases outside the gene matches: 12. The CDR3 totals 15 residues. CDR3 in DNA: TGTGCCAGCACCTCCACGGGGGGGTTCGGGGATACGCAGTATTTT. Protein sequence: CASTSTGGFGDTQYF.

This clone showed up just once. This sequence joins TRBV4-2 and TRBJ2-3; 12 positions agree with TRBD2. V was pared by 3 bases and J by 3 bases, with 4 bases of the junction left unmatched. The germline V gene has CDR1 LGHNA and CDR2 YNFKEQ. The CDR3 loop spans 16 amino acids. The CDR3 here is CASSHPGTSGTDTQYF. In nucleotides, the CDR3 is TGTGCCAGCAGCCACCCCGGGACTAGCGGGACAGATACGCAGTATTTT.

The V gene is TRBV7-2, the J gene TRBJ2-5; D unresolved. Germline V gene data show CDR1 as SGHTA and CDR2 as FQGNSA. The CDR3 extends over 16 amino acids. The germline V and J ends were trimmed by 0 bases and 2 bases, with 13 bases remaining between them. The CDR3 nucleotides read TGTGCCAGCAGCTTAGCGGTAGCAGCCCCTCAAGAGACCCAGTACTTC. Translation gives CASSLAVAAPQETQYF.

The CDR3 nucleotides are TGTGCCAGCAGCCATCAAGGGGGCGCGAGTAATGAGCAGTTCTTC. Protein: CASSHQGGASNEQFF. V and J are TRBV3-1 (or the pseudogene TRBV3-2) and TRBJ2-1; 7 nucleotides align to TRBD1. Germline trimming cut 3 bases from V and 7 bases from J; bases unmatched to any gene: 9. CDR1 LGHDT and CDR2 YNNKEL come from the germline V gene (reference sequence). This CDR3 region has 15 residues.

The chain links TRBV25-1 to TRBJ1-1, with 9 positions matching TRBD1. The J segment lost 7 bases and the V segment lost 7 bases, leaving 4 bases of the junction unmatched. Looked up from germline, CDR1 is MGHDK and CDR2 is SYGVNS. The CDR3 has 12 residues. The CDR3 DNA follows: TGTGCCAGCACTCCGGGACAGGGTGAAGCTTTCTTT. Its translation is CASTPGQGEAFF.

The rearrangement uses TRBV19 and TRBJ1-5; D uncertain. The CDR3 extends over 14 amino acids. Between the trimmed V and J ends, which lost 3 bases and 7 bases, there was a span of 13 bases. Germline V gene lookup returns CDR1 LNHDA and CDR2 SQIVND (reference sequence). The CDR3 region is CASSITNQWQPQHF. Here the CDR3 DNA reads TGTGCCAGTAGTATCACCAACCAGTGGCAGCCCCAGCATTTT. Based on the CDR3 plus reference TRBV19 and TRBJ1-5, the full variable domain is DGGITQSPKYLFRKEGQNVTLSCEQNLNHDAMYWYRQDPGQGLRLIYYSQIVNDFQKGDIAEGYSVSREKKESFPLTVTSAQKNPTAFYLCASSITNQWQPQHFGDGTRLSIL.

V and J are TRBV3-1 (or the pseudogene TRBV3-2) and TRBJ2-1, with 7 bases matching TRBD2. Losses at the gene ends were 1 base for V and 5 bases for J; bases not matched to a gene: 5. The CDR3 has 15 amino acids. Germline V gives CDR1 LGHDT, CDR2 YNNKEL (reference sequence). CDR3: CASSQGLAVDNEQFF. The CDR3 DNA reads as TGTGCCAGCAGCCAAGGACTAGCTGTCGACAATGAGCAGTTCTTC.

The CDR3 spells CASGLPGRRPYGYTF. The CDR3 DNA is TGTGCTAGTGGTTTACCGGGACGCCGGCCCTATGGCTACACCTTC. This rearrangement joins TRBV12-5 to TRBJ1-2, with a weak D call TRBD1 (5 bases). The germline V gene has CDR1 LGHNT and CDR2 FRNRAP. The CDR3 contains 15 residues. With 3 bases removed from V and 4 bases from J, the gap between germline ends came to 15 bases.

The chain recombines TRBV7-2 with TRBJ1-4; TRBD1 is a possible D gene (5 bases). Trimming removed 5 bases from V and 8 bases from J, with 18 bases in between. This CDR3 region has 15 residues. Germline CDR1 is SGHTA and CDR2 is FQGNSA. The CDR3 DNA reads as TGTGCCAGCAGCCTAACTGGGGGGGTTAAGGAAAAACTGTTTTTT. The encoded protein is CASSLTGGVKEKLFF.